One and the same sample provided the 27 T cell receptor beta chains below, sequenced in a study of T-cell reconstitution after alpha-beta-depleted transplantation in children. Using unique molecular identifiers, the investigators prepared the TCRbeta library. MiXCR, run by TCRdb on the PCR reads, gives a single entry per CDR3 protein. The sample consists of fewer than 120,000 distinct CDR3 sequences, 10% of them appearing once. Sequenced material: PBMCs from the stem cell graft donor, taken from the stem cell graft. All receptors derive from a human donor who donated a stem cell graft to a child with acute lymphoblastic leukemia.

This clonotype was observed a handful of times. The chain joins TRBV20-1 to TRBJ2-3, with a tentative D call TRBD1 (6 bases). The V end was cut by 6 bases, the J end by 6 bases, with 10 bases between. CDR1 is DFQATT and CDR2 is SNEGSKA in the germline V gene (reference sequence). There are 11 residues in the CDR3. In DNA, the CDR3 is TGCAGTGCCCAGGGGTTTGATACGCAGTATTTT. It encodes CSAQGFDTQYF.

As concerns this clonotype: A much larger clonotype is one base distant, so this may be a read error. The rearrangement uses TRBV6-1 and TRBJ2-7; D call uncertain. The V end was cut by 2 bases, the J end by 3 bases, with 11 bases between. This CDR3 has 14 amino acids. Germline V gene sequence: CDR1 MNHNS, CDR2 SASEGT. The CDR3 reads CASSENRRGYEQYF. CDR3 DNA sequence: TGTGCCAGCAGTGAAAACAGAAGAGGCTACGAGCAGTACTTC.

This clonotype was seen repeatedly, ten times or more. V usage is TRBV7-9 and J usage is TRBJ2-3, with a weak D call TRBD2 (5 bases). The CDR3 has 14 residues. Trimming took 5 bases from V and 4 from J, leaving 13 bases between them. Germline V gives CDR1 SEHNR, CDR2 FQNEAQ (reference sequence). CDR3 coding DNA: TGTGCCAGCAGCGAGGGAGCCACGGCAGATACGCAGTATTTT. The encoded protein is CASSEGATADTQYF.

This clonotype was counted many times. The chain combines TRBV20-1 with TRBJ1-5; no clear D gene. V was cut by 3 bases and J by 6 bases, with 12 bases left in between. The CDR3 sequence is 13 residues long. The V gene's germline CDR1 is DFQATT and CDR2 SNEGSKA (reference sequence). CDR3 residues: CSASLWVIQPQHF. CDR3 bases: TGCAGTGCTAGTCTGTGGGTTATTCAGCCCCAGCATTTT.

The chain has TRBV5-4 and TRBJ2-7; D ambiguous. The length of the CDR3 is 12 residues. V lost 7 bases, J lost 3 bases, and 11 bases lay in between. Per germline, CDR1 SGHNT and CDR2 YYREEE (reference sequence). CDR3 in DNA: TGTGCCAGCTCGTCTTCCGACTACGAGCAGTACTTC. Amino acids: CASSSSDYEQYF.

The genes are TRBV2 and TRBJ2-1, with 10 bases lining up with TRBD1. The germline V gene has CDR1 SNHLY and CDR2 FYNNEI. The CDR3 loop spans 16 amino acids. V shed 4 bases and J 0 bases; nucleotides not matched to a gene: 3. The CDR3 bases are TGTGCCAGCAGTGTGGGACAGGGGAGCTCCTACAATGAGCAGTTCTTC. Protein: CASSVGQGSSYNEQFF.

This clonotype showed up many times. V is TRBV14 and J is TRBJ1-6; D may be TRBD1 (5 bases). The CDR3 extends over 13 amino acids. V was clipped by 5 bases and J by 6 bases, with 8 bases between them. In germline, CDR1 is SGHDN, CDR2 FVKESK. Here the CDR3 reads CASSWGGNSPLHF. For the CDR3, the DNA is TGTGCCAGCAGCTGGGGGGGTAATTCACCCCTCCACTTT.

Ten or more counts support this clonotype. The chain recombines TRBV7-2 with TRBJ2-2; D is tentatively TRBD1 or TRBD2 (5 bases each). Trimming shortened V by 0 bases and J by 6 bases, and 17 bases separated the two germline ends. The CDR3 is made up of 17 amino acids. The germline V gene encodes CDR1 SGHTA and CDR2 FQGNSA. DNA for the CDR3: TGTGCCAGCAGCTTAGCGGGACCGGGTCGTGGGGCCGGGGAGCTGTTTTTT. Translation: CASSLAGPGRGAGELFF. Full variable domain (missing parts from reference TRBV7-2 and TRBJ2-2): GAGVSQSPSNKVTEKGKDVELRCDPISGHTALYWYRQSLGQGLEFLIYFQGNSAPDKSGLPSDRFSAERTGGSVSTLTIQRTQQEDSAVYLCASSLAGPGRGAGELFFGEGSRLTVL.

This clonotype was recorded many times. This sequence joins TRBV29-1 and TRBJ2-2, with D unclear. The CDR3 length is 13 residues. V was shortened by 6 bases and J by 1 base, with 9 bases between the two germline ends. Germline CDR1 reads SQVTM; CDR2 reads ANQGSEA. CDR3 residues: CSVAAVNTGELFF. In nucleotides, the CDR3 is TGCAGCGTCGCAGCAGTGAACACCGGGGAGCTGTTTTTT.

This clonotype was recorded at least ten times. The chain is built from TRBV6-5 and TRBJ1-1; TRBD1 matches 8 bases. Unmatched junction bases numbered 5, after V lost 7 bases and J lost 4 bases. Germline CDR1 is MNHEY and CDR2 is SVGAGI. This CDR3 contains 13 residues. The CDR3 protein is CASIKTGGTEAFF. The CDR3 bases are TGTGCCAGCATTAAAACAGGGGGCACTGAAGCTTTCTTT.

Comment on this clonotype: Since a much larger clone is just one base distant, this may be a read error. The rearrangement links TRBV27 to TRBJ2-7; a weak D match, TRBD1 (6 bases). The germline V gene has CDR1 MNHEY and CDR2 SMNVEV (reference sequence). The CDR3 is made up of 13 amino acids. Between the trimmed V and J ends, which lost 3 bases and 9 bases, there was a span of 15 bases. The CDR3 coding sequence is TGTGCCAGCAGTTTGGCTGCCAGGGGCGGGCAGTACTTC. Amino acid sequence: CASSLAARGGQYF.

In its sample, this clonotype was seen many times. The chain combines TRBV25-1 with TRBJ1-6; D uncertain. CDR1 is MGHDK and CDR2 is SYGVNS in the germline V gene. The CDR3 runs 15 residues. V was trimmed by 0 bases and J by 7 bases, leaving 10 bases between them. This CDR3 reads CASSEYDGGNSPLHF. CDR3 sequence (DNA): TGTGCCAGCAGTGAATACGACGGTGGGAATTCACCCCTCCACTTT.

This clonotype occurred a few times. The V gene is TRBV30, the J gene TRBJ2-1; TRBD2 matches 7 bases. Germline V gene data show CDR1 as GTSNPN and CDR2 as SVGIG (reference sequence). The CDR3 has 15 amino acids. V was pared by 0 bases and J by 3 bases, with 5 bases of the junction left unmatched. The CDR3 region has the DNA TGTGCCTGGAGTGTGGGGCGGGGGATCTACAATGAGCAGTTCTTC. Its translation is CAWSVGRGIYNEQFF.

Concerning this clonotype: It may be a read error: a sequence one base away is much more abundant. V gene TRBV4-1 combines with J gene TRBJ2-1; the D gene is possibly TRBD2 (7 bases). CDR3 size: 19 residues. V was shortened by 1 base and J by 6 bases, with 25 bases between the two germline ends. Per the germline V gene, CDR1 is MGHRA and CDR2 is YSYEKL. The DNA of the CDR3 is TGCGCCAGCAGCCAAGGATCCTTTCGCCGGGGGGACATCTGCAATGAGCAGTTCTTC. It yields the protein CASSQGSFRRGDICNEQFF.

This clonotype was seen repeatedly, ten times or more. The gene calls are TRBV20-1 and TRBJ2-1; D call uncertain. Germline CDR1 and CDR2: DFQATT and SNEGSKA (reference sequence). There are 14 residues in the CDR3. Deletions cut 5 bases from V and 5 bases from J, with 16 bases between. The CDR3 protein is CSAFWSVDDNEQFF. In nucleotides, the CDR3 is TGCAGTGCTTTTTGGAGCGTAGATGACAATGAGCAGTTCTTC.

This clonotype was found a few times. The rearrangement joins TRBV30 to TRBJ2-1; D not resolved. Trimming left V 1 base short and J 15 bases short, with 13 bases between. Germline V lookup: CDR1 GTSNPN, CDR2 SVGIG (reference sequence). The CDR3 runs to 11 residues. This chain's CDR3 is CAWSARAVLFF. CDR3 nucleotide sequence: TGTGCCTGGAGTGCAAGGGCAGTTCTGTTCTTC. The variable domain in full, with the rest retrieved from reference TRBV30 and TRBJ2-1, is SQTIHQWPATLVQPVGSPLSLECTVEGTSNPNLYWYRQAAGRGLQLLFYSVGIGQISSEVPQNLSASRPQDRQFILSSKKLLLSDSGFYLCAWSARAVLFFGPGTRLTVL.

In its sample, this clonotype was seen many times. The rearrangement uses TRBV7-2 and TRBJ2-1; a possible D gene is TRBD1 (5 bases). The V gene lost 5 bases and the J gene lost 5 bases, with 13 bases spanning the gap. CDR3 length equals 14 residues. Germline V lookup: CDR1 SGHTA, CDR2 FQGNSA. CDR3 region: CASSPGIRDNEQFF. The CDR3 DNA sequence: TGTGCCAGCAGCCCAGGGATTAGGGACAATGAGCAGTTCTTC. Full variable domain (outside the CDR3, taken from reference TRBV7-2 and TRBJ2-1): GAGVSQSPSNKVTEKGKDVELRCDPISGHTALYWYRQSLGQGLEFLIYFQGNSAPDKSGLPSDRFSAERTGGSVSTLTIQRTQQEDSAVYLCASSPGIRDNEQFFGPGTRLTVL.

Many counts were recorded for this clonotype. The V call is TRBV5-1, the J call TRBJ2-1, with TRBD2 matching over 9 bases. Germline V gene lookup returns CDR1 SGHRS and CDR2 YFSETQ. Trimming removed 1 base from V and 3 bases from J; junction bases left unmatched: 5. The CDR3 is 16 amino acids. This CDR3 reads CASSLLASGVYNEQFF. DNA for the CDR3: TGCGCCAGCAGCTTGCTTGCTAGCGGGGTCTACAATGAGCAGTTCTTC. The variable domain in full, with the rest retrieved from reference TRBV5-1 and TRBJ2-1, is KAGVTQTPRYLIKTRGQQVTLSCSPISGHRSVSWYQQTPGQGLQFLFEYFSETQRNKGNFPGRFSGRQFSNSRSEMNVSTLELGDSALYLCASSLLASGVYNEQFFGPGTRLTVL.

This clonotype was seen at least ten times. The chain joins TRBV5-1 to TRBJ2-1, with 14 bases fitting TRBD2. The CDR3 length is 16 residues. V shed 4 bases, J shed 5 bases, and the junction held 5 bases outside the gene matches. The germline gives CDR1 SGHRS, CDR2 YFSETQ. The CDR3 reads CASSIGLAGGHNEQFF. CDR3 coding DNA: TGCGCCAGCAGCATAGGACTAGCGGGGGGTCACAATGAGCAGTTCTTC.

This clonotype has at least ten counts. The chain recombines TRBV5-1 with TRBJ2-2; TRBD1 aligns across 10 bases. From germline, CDR1 is SGHRS and CDR2 YFSETQ. CDR3 length: 17 amino acids. Trimming removed 0 bases from V and 5 bases from J; junction bases left unmatched: 7. This chain's CDR3 is CASSLAPGQGTTGELFF. The CDR3 DNA reads as TGCGCCAGCAGCTTGGCACCGGGACAGGGGACGACCGGGGAGCTGTTTTTT.

At least ten counts were recorded for this clonotype. The chain joins TRBV7-2 to TRBJ2-3, with TRBD2 matching 7 bases. V lost 3 bases, J lost 5 bases, and 5 bases stayed unmatched. CDR3 length: 14 amino acids. CDR1 is SGHTA and CDR2 is FQGNSA in the germline V gene. The CDR3 region has the DNA TGTGCCAGCAGCTTTGACCGGGGGGTAGATACGCAGTATTTT. Protein product: CASSFDRGVDTQYF.

In this sample, this clonotype turned up many times. The V and J genes are TRBV9 and TRBJ2-7; 8 bases align to TRBD2. Germline CDR1 and CDR2: SGDLS and YYNGEE. This CDR3 region has 15 residues. V shed 4 bases, J shed 0 bases, and the junction held 6 bases outside the gene matches. The CDR3, as DNA: TGTGCCAGCAGCCCCCAGGCGGGGGGCTCCTACGAGCAGTACTTC. It specifies CASSPQAGGSYEQYF.

Many counts were recorded for this clonotype. The chain links TRBV7-2 to TRBJ2-1, with 14 bases fitting TRBD2. Germline CDR1 and CDR2: SGHTA and FQGNSA. The length of the CDR3 is 15 residues. Trimming at V came to 1 base and at J to 9 bases, leaving 2 bases not matched to a gene. CDR3 DNA sequence: TGTGCCAGCAGCTTAGGACTAGCGGGGGGGCCTGAGCAGTTCTTC. Residues: CASSLGLAGGPEQFF.

This clonotype was recorded at least ten times. V gene TRBV20-1 combines with J gene TRBJ1-2; D gene ambiguous. The CDR3 is made up of 12 amino acids. V lost 6 bases, J lost 5 bases, and 13 bases lay in between. Germline V CDR1 and CDR2: DFQATT, SNEGSKA (reference sequence). The chain's CDR3 is CSALTSRYGYTF. Here the CDR3 DNA reads TGCAGTGCATTGACTTCGAGGTATGGCTACACCTTC.

Many counts were recorded for this clonotype. The chain employs TRBV6-1 and TRBJ2-1, with D possibly TRBD1 on 6 matching bases. In germline, CDR1 is MNHNS, CDR2 SASEGT. This CDR3 comprises 15 residues. Trimming took off 5 bases at V and 3 bases at J, with 14 bases between the two ends. As DNA, the CDR3 is TGTGCCAGCAGTCAACAGGGCCGGGTCTACAATGAGCAGTTCTTC. The encoded protein is CASSQQGRVYNEQFF.

The chain has TRBV27 and TRBJ1-2, with 11 bases matching TRBD1. V lost 6 bases to trimming and J lost 8 bases; unmatched junction nucleotides: 8. Germline V lookup: CDR1 MNHEY, CDR2 SMNVEV (reference sequence). There are 14 residues in the CDR3. The CDR3 is CASSHGTGGAGYTF. The CDR3 bases are TGTGCCAGCAGCCATGGGACAGGGGGTGCGGGCTACACCTTC.

This clonotype showed up many times. The rearrangement joins TRBV5-5 to TRBJ2-1; 7 nucleotides agree with TRBD2. Germline V gene sequence: CDR1 SGHKS, CDR2 YYEKEE (reference sequence). V was clipped by 5 bases and J by 10 bases; unmatched bases: 12. The CDR3 is 14 residues long. The CDR3 region has the DNA TGTGCCAGCAGGGGAGGGACTCCCGGTTGGGAGCAGTTCTTC. It translates to CASRGGTPGWEQFF.